This TCR beta chain was documented in a study of identical twins. CDR1 and CDR2 (germline): LNHDA, SQIVND (reference sequence). The CDR3 loop spans 14 amino acids. The ends lost 1 base at V and 14 bases at J; junction bases unmatched: 6. A few counts support this clonotype. TCRdb re-called the 5' RACE reads through MiXCR, storing one row per CDR3 protein. The sample carries 520,000 or so distinct CDR3 sequences, 20% to 25% recorded once. These same data were also listed under a study on T cells expressing NK-cell markers. That source reports: Each of roughly 6 donors carried dominant NKG2C+ clonotypes accounting for roughly 1.0-7.0% of CD8+ T cells.

Sequenced material: CD4+ T cells sorted from blood. This sequence originates from a woman between 18 and 29 years old in good health. The chain has TRBV19 and TRBJ2-1; 12 bases match TRBD2. In DNA form, the CDR3 reads TGTGCCAGTAGTATAGCGCTAGCGGGAGGGTTGGAGTTCTTC. Protein sequence: CASSIALAGGLEFF.